The 18 T cell receptor beta chains below all came from one sample that was sequenced in a study of T cells after posttransplantation cyclophosphamide. TCRdb's copy holds only in-frame clones and misses some; the assay was immunoSEQ multiplex PCR. The sample has fewer than 40,000 clones, none seen only once. The sample consisted of PBMCs. These receptors originate from a woman aged 25 to 39 in good health and a related stem cell transplant donor.

This clone appeared many times. The chain has TRBV7-9 and TRBJ1-6; perhaps TRBD1 as D (6 bases). The V end lost 2 bases, the J end lost 7 bases, and 12 bases lay between the germline ends. Per germline, CDR1 SEHNR and CDR2 FQNEAQ (reference sequence). The CDR3 runs to 15 residues. The CDR3 loop is CASSLQGIPNSPLHF. The CDR3 DNA reads TGTGCCAGCAGCTTACAGGGGATCCCAAATTCACCCCTCCACTTT. Full variable domain (missing parts from reference TRBV7-9 and TRBJ1-6): DTGVSQNPRHKITKRGQNVTFRCDPISEHNRLYWYRQTLGQGPEFLTYFQNEAQLEKSRLLSDRFSAERPKGSFSTLEIQRTEQGDSAMYLCASSLQGIPNSPLHFGNGTRLTVT.

This clone showed up many times. This rearrangement joins TRBV12-3 or TRBV12-4 to TRBJ1-1; D possibly corresponds to TRBD1 (5 bases). This CDR3 contains 16 residues. Trimming took off 3 bases at V and 2 bases at J, with 16 bases between the two ends. The CDR3 DNA follows: TGTGCCAGCAGTTTTGCCGGGCCGGGGGTTAACACTGAAGCTTTCTTT. It is translated as CASSFAGPGVNTEAFF.

This clone was detected many times. This sequence joins TRBV28 and TRBJ2-7; D may match TRBD1 or TRBD2 (5 bases each). The CDR3 runs to 13 residues. V lost 7 bases and J lost 6, with 16 bases in between. Looked up from germline, CDR1 is MDHEN and CDR2 is SYDVKM. This chain's CDR3 is CASNTRGTREQYF. Here the CDR3 DNA reads TGTGCCAGCAATACGAGGGGCACCCGCGAGCAGTACTTC.

This clone was counted at least ten times. This chain joins TRBV5-1 and TRBJ1-2; D perhaps matches TRBD1 (6 bases). V lost 6 bases and J lost 5, with 14 bases in between. The CDR3 sequence is 13 residues long. Germline CDR1 is SGHRS and CDR2 is YFSETQ. Here the CDR3 DNA reads TGCGCCAGCACGATACAGGGAGGTTATGGCTACACCTTC. It is translated as CASTIQGGYGYTF.

This clone was observed at least ten times. The chain links TRBV5-4 to TRBJ2-7; TRBD1 matches at 12 bases. The CDR3 has 16 residues. Unmatched junction bases numbered 7, after V lost 4 bases and J lost 2 bases. Germline V lookup: CDR1 SGHNT, CDR2 YYREEE (reference sequence). This CDR3 is CASSQPGQGATYEQYF. CDR3 nucleotides: TGTGCCAGCAGCCAACCGGGACAGGGGGCGACCTACGAGCAGTACTTC.

This clone was recorded at least ten times. The genes are TRBV10-3 and TRBJ1-2; D unclear. Trimming took 2 bases from V and 0 from J, leaving 7 bases between them. The germline gives CDR1 ENHRY, CDR2 SYGVKD. The CDR3 length is 14 residues. CDR3 protein: CAISEAPANYGYTF. The CDR3, as DNA: TGTGCCATCAGTGAGGCCCCAGCTAACTATGGCTACACCTTC.

J is TRBJ2-6 and V is TRBV5-1; 13 bases match TRBD2. CDR1 and CDR2 from the germline V gene are SGHRS and YFSETQ. The CDR3 consists of 19 residues. V lost 4 bases and J lost 0; bases outside the gene matches: 7. The DNA for the CDR3 is TGCGCCAGCAGCACGCGACTAGCGGGGGGCGTCTCTGGGGCCAACGTCCTGACTTTC. Translating gives CASSTRLAGGVSGANVLTF.

This clone showed up just a few times. This rearrangement joins TRBV15 to TRBJ2-7, with 8 bases that match TRBD2. CDR3 length: 15 residues. Germline V gene sequence: CDR1 LNHNV, CDR2 YYDKDF (reference sequence). With V trimmed by 0 bases and J by 4 bases, 5 bases remained unmatched. For the CDR3, the DNA is TGTGCCACCAGCAGAGAGGGCGGGGGGTCTTACGAGCAGTACTTC. Translating it yields CATSREGGGSYEQYF.

At least ten counts were recorded for this clone. The CDR3 nucleotides are TGTGCCAGCGGGTTCGTCCTGGGGGGGAACACCGGGGAGCTGTTTTTT. Its protein product is CASGFVLGGNTGELFF. The chain recombines TRBV12-3 or TRBV12-4 with TRBJ2-2; possibly TRBD2 for D (6 bases). The CDR3 is 16 amino acids. Trimming cost V 8 bases and J 1 base, with 17 bases left between them.

This clone was counted at least ten times. At one boundary the junction diverges from the germline segment, which might be a read error. This chain uses TRBV5-4 with TRBJ2-7; 8 bases match TRBD2. From germline, CDR1 is SGHNT and CDR2 YYREEE (reference sequence). CDR3 length: 14 residues. CDR3 coding DNA: TGTGCCAGCAGGTTGGCGGGGGGCCCCCTCGAGCAGTACTTC. It yields the protein CASRLAGGPLEQYF.

This clone has ten or more counts. The chain combines TRBV9 with TRBJ2-7; weak D call: TRBD2 (6 bases). Germline CDR1 SGDLS, CDR2 YYNGEE. The CDR3 has 14 residues. V was trimmed by 0 bases and J by 1 base, leaving 8 bases between them. Here the CDR3 DNA reads TGTGCCAGCAGCGTAGACGGGACTTCCTACGAGCAGTACTTC. As protein: CASSVDGTSYEQYF.

This clone occurred a few times. This specimen includes other DNA sequences encoding the same CDR3. J is TRBJ2-7 and V is TRBV13; 16 nucleotides match TRBD2. This CDR3 comprises 20 residues. V dropped 5 bases and J dropped 0; count of bases not matched to a gene: 13. Germline-derived CDR1 and CDR2 are PRHDT and FYEKMQ (reference sequence). The CDR3: CASSATPGTSGGGSSYEQYF. The CDR3 coding sequence is TGTGCCAGCAGCGCCACACCCGGGACTAGCGGGGGGGGGAGCTCCTACGAGCAGTACTTC.

In its sample, this clone was seen many times. The gene calls are TRBV4-1 and TRBJ1-2, with TRBD1 identical over 7 bases. This CDR3 contains 15 residues. Per germline, CDR1 MGHRA and CDR2 YSYEKL. J lost 2 bases, V lost 3 bases, and 6 bases had no gene match. CDR3 nucleotide sequence: TGCGCCAGCAGCCAGATCAGGACAGGCAACTATGGCTACACCTTC. It is translated as CASSQIRTGNYGYTF.

This clone was counted only a few times. The genes are TRBV13 and TRBJ2-3; 11 nucleotides align to TRBD2. Germline V gives CDR1 PRHDT, CDR2 FYEKMQ (reference sequence). The CDR3 runs to 18 residues. V lost 7 bases, J lost 2 bases, and 14 bases stayed unmatched. CDR3 residues: CASTSLAGASPNTDTQYF. The CDR3 DNA is TGTGCCAGCACCTCACTAGCGGGGGCCTCACCGAACACAGATACGCAGTATTTT.

V usage is TRBV28 and J usage is TRBJ2-3; D might be TRBD2 (5 bases). Germline CDR1 is MDHEN and CDR2 is SYDVKM. The ends were cut back, 1 base at V and 4 bases at J, with 9 bases in the middle. The CDR3 is 14 amino acids. The CDR3: CASSLYGEPDTQYF. Written as DNA, the CDR3 is TGTGCCAGCAGTTTATACGGGGAACCAGATACGCAGTATTTT.

Only a few counts were recorded for this clone. The chain couples TRBV27 to TRBJ1-5; D is ambiguous. The CDR3 has 13 amino acids. V was clipped by 6 bases and J by 4 bases, with 10 bases between them. The V gene's germline CDR1 is MNHEY and CDR2 SMNVEV (reference sequence). DNA for the CDR3: TGTGCCAGCAGGGACTCCTTTAATCAGCCCCAGCATTTT. This codes for CASRDSFNQPQHF.

This chain joins TRBV4-2 and TRBJ2-5, with 8 bases matching TRBD2. CDR3 length: 14 amino acids. Germline assignment: CDR1 LGHNA and CDR2 YNFKEQ. V lost 3 bases to trimming and J lost 1 base; unmatched junction nucleotides: 1. The CDR3 region is CASSQSGGQETQYF. CDR3 sequence (DNA): TGTGCCAGCAGCCAGAGCGGGGGCCAAGAGACCCAGTACTTC.

The V gene is TRBV12-3 or TRBV12-4, the J gene TRBJ2-3; 9 nucleotides line up with TRBD2. This CDR3 is 16 amino acids long. Losses at the gene ends were 4 bases for V and 1 base for J; bases not matched to a gene: 6. Here the CDR3 DNA reads TGTGCCAGCAGTTCCGGGACTAGCCGACGCACAGATACGCAGTATTTT. It codes for CASSSGTSRRTDTQYF.